This TCR beta chain is from a study of low-dose radiotherapy and immunotherapy resistance in tumors. Study-level background: The study administered intravenous cyclophosphamide at 200 mg/m2 every two weeks, one day ahead of radiation and immunotherapy. Patients took aspirin (300 mg orally, daily) for four cycles beginning at cycle 1 day 1.

Time point denoted: before trial treatment. The study gave donors nivolumab, ipilimumab, aspirin, low-dose cyclophosphamide and low-dose radiotherapy. Trimming removed 3 bases from V and 6 bases from J, with 9 bases in between. Per the germline V gene, CDR1 is SGHVS and CDR2 is FNYEAQ. The CDR3 runs 12 residues. There are many counts of this clonotype. Primers targeting TRAV and TRBV primed first-strand cDNA, covering alpha and beta chains. Both a constant-region primer and a V-primer adapter served to amplify TCRs across 20 PCR cycles. One entry per CDR3 protein, called by TCRdb with MiXCR from the reads. The data contain more than 50,000 distinct CDR3 sequences, approximately 26% of them singletons.

This chain connects TRBV7-6 to TRBJ2-7; possibly TRBD1 or TRBD2 for D (5 bases each). Sequences were derived from PBMCs, sampled before treatment. The TCR was taken from a male donor with prostate cancer. CDR3 in amino acids: CASSFGTGEQYF. CDR3 sequence (DNA): TGTGCCAGCAGCTTCGGGACGGGCGAGCAGTACTTC. The full variable domain, in which reference TRBV7-6 and TRBJ2-7 provide the parts outside the CDR3, is GAGVSQSPRYKVTKRGQDVALRCDPISGHVSLYWYRQALGQGPEFLTYFNYEAQQDKSGLPNDRFSAERPEGSISTLTIQRTEQRDSAMYRCASSFGTGEQYFGPGTRLTVT.